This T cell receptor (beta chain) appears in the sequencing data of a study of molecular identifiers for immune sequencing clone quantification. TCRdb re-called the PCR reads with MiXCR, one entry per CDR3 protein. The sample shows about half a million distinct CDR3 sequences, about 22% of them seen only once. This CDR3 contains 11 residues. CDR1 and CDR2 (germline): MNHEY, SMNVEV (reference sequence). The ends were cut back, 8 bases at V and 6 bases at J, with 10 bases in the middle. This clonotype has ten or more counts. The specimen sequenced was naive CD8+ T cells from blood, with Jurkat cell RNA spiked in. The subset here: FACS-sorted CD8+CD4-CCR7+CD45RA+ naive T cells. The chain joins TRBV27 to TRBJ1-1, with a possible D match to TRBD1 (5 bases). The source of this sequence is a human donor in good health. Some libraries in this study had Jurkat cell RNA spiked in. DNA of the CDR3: TGTGCCAGCGGGGGACTCTCTGAAGCTTTCTTT. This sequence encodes CASGGLSEAFF.